This T cell receptor beta chain stems from a study of blood T cells in healthy people across ages. This clonotype occurred a few times. Then a second PCR, running roughly 7 to 11 cycles, was carried out with a sample-barcoded 5' primer and a J-beta primer mix. TCRdb called the 5' RACE reads again in MiXCR, with one record for every CDR3 protein. The sample includes 1.5 million to 2 million distinct CDR3 sequences, around half seen only once; the top ten take approximately 2.1%. V lost 2 bases, J lost 3 bases, and 18 bases lay in between. Per germline, CDR1 MNHEY and CDR2 SVGEGT. The CDR3 consists of 17 residues.

Sequenced: blood. This clonotype originated in a middle-aged woman in good health. The J gene is TRBJ2-3, the V gene TRBV6-2 or TRBV6-3; D unresolved. CDR3 in amino acids: CASSYATMPPQTDTQYF. The CDR3 DNA sequence: TGTGCCAGCAGTTACGCTACTATGCCCCCACAGACAGATACGCAGTATTTT.